The TCR beta chain described here comes from a study of T cell responses to AZD1222 COVID-19 vaccine. As regards this clone: What it binds is unknown.

Broader study findings: As reported, nearly half of all spike-specific TCRs target variant regions that are unmutated. At baseline, seropositivity was found in only six or seven AZD1222 recipients. Distributed over spike, vaccine-associated CD4 TCRs predominated at 160-218 and 743-854. The study sampled repertoires only after the peak T cell response.

This CDR3 is 14 amino acids long. TCRdb's table, derived via immunoSEQ multiplex PCR, lists solely in-frame clones and lacks some. The repertoire holds more than 100,000 clones, roughly 87% seen once, with about 10% in the top ten. The source material was peripheral blood, sampled on day 0 of AZD1222 vaccination. The J gene is TRBJ2-7, the V gene TRBV21-1; TRBD2 is taken as the D call from the table, unchecked against the DNA. TRBV21-1 is a known pseudogene. This clonotype originated in an adult in good health. CDR3: CASSTTSGTYEQYF. DNA of the CDR3: TGTGCCAGCAGCACTACTAGCGGGACCTACGAGCAGTACTTC.